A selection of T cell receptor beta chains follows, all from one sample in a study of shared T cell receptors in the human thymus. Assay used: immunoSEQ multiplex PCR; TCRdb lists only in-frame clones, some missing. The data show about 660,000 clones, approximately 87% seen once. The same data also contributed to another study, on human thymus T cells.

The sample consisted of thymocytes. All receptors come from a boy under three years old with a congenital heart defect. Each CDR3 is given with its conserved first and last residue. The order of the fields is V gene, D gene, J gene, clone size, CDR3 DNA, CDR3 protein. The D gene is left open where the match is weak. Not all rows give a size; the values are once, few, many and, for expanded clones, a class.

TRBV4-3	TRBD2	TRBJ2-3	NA	TGCGCCAGCAGCCGACAAAAATCACCCCCCCGCTCTCTAGCGGGAAGGGTAGATACGCAGTATTTT	CASSRQKSPPRSLAGRVDTQYF
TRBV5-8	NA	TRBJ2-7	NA	TGTGCCAGCAGCGTTACCCAGCGCTTTAGCTCCTACGAGCAGTACTTC	CASSVTQRFSSYEQYF
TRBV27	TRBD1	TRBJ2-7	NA	TGTGCCAGCAGTCAAAGGACAGGCTACGAGCAGTACTTC	CASSQRTGYEQYF
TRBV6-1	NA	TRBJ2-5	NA	TGTGCCAGCAGTGAACAGGGGAAGGAGACCCAGTACTTC	CASSEQGKETQYF
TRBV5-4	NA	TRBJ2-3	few	TGTGCCAGCAGTCCTATAGGGGGAGATACGCAGTATTTT	CASSPIGGDTQYF
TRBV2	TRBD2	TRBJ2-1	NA	TGTGCCTCAACGGGCGGGAGCTCCTACAATGAGCAGTTCTTC	CASTGGSSYNEQFF
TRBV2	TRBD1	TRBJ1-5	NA	TGTGCCAGCAGTGTGAACAGGGGGGGTAGCAATCAGCCCCAGCATTTT	CASSVNRGGSNQPQHF
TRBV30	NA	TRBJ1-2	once	TGTGCCTGGACACATCCGGAGCAGTCGGGGTACAGAAGCTATGGCTACACCTTC	CAWTHPEQSGYRSYGYTF
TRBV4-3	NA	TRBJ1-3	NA	TGCGCCAGTCGACAGGCAAACGAGCCTCTGGCAAACACCATATATTTT	CASRQANEPLANTIYF
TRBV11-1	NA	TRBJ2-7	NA	TGTGCCAGCAGCGAGGGAATCCACTACGAGCAGTACTTC	CASSEGIHYEQYF
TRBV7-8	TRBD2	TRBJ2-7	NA	TGTGCCAGCAGCCGGTCTACTAGCGGTCCCTACGAGCAGTACTTC	CASSRSTSGPYEQYF
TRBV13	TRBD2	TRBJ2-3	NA	TGTGCCAGCAGCTTAGATGTAGCGGGAGAAGATACGCAGTATTTT	CASSLDVAGEDTQYF
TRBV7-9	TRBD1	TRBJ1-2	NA	TGTGCCAGCAGCTTAAAGACCGGGACAGACTATGGCTACACCTTC	CASSLKTGTDYGYTF
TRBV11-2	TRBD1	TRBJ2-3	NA	TGTGCCAGCAGCTCGCTACAGGGGGCGCGGAATACGCAGTATTTT	CASSSLQGARNTQYF
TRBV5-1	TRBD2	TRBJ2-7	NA	TGCGCCAGCAGCCGACCGGGACTAGCGGGAGGGGTCTACGAGCAGTACTTC	CASSRPGLAGGVYEQYF
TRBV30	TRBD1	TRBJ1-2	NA	TGTGCCTGGGCCCCCATCGACAGGGAGGATGGCTACCCCTTC	CAWAPIDREDGYPF
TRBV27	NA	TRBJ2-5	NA	TGTGCCAGCAGTTTAAGGGGAGGTCTTCAAGAGACCCAGTACTTC	CASSLRGGLQETQYF
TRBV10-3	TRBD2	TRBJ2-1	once	TGTGCCATCAGTCCCGGGACTAGCGGGAGAACAGACAATGAGCAGTTCTTC	CAISPGTSGRTDNEQFF
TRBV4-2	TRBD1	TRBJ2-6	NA	TGTGCCAGCAGCCACCCCGGGACAGCGAACTCTGGGGCCAACGTCCTGACTTTC	CASSHPGTANSGANVLTF
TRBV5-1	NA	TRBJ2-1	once	TGCGCCAGCAGCTTCTATCTCAATGAGCAGTTCTTC	CASSFYLNEQFF
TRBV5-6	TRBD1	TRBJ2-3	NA	TGTGCCAGCAGCTTGCGAACACATCCGGACAGGGGTACAGATACGCAGTATTTT	CASSLRTHPDRGTDTQYF
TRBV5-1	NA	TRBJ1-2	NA	TGCGCCAGCAGCTTGGCCAGGGAAGAACACTATGGCTACACCTTC	CASSLAREEHYGYTF
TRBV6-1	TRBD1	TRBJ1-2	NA	TGTGCCAGCAGCCCACAGGGGGCGCGGGGCTACACCTTC	CASSPQGARGYTF
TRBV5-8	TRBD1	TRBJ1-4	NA	TGTGCCAGCAGCTTGGTGACAGGGCGTGCAACTAATGAAAAACTGTTTTTT	CASSLVTGRATNEKLFF
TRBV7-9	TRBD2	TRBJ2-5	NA	TGTGCCAGCAGCTTATCGGGGACTACTGTAGAGACCCAGTACTTC	CASSLSGTTVETQYF
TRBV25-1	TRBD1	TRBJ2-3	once	TGTGCCAGCAGCGTAGGGGGCGGGACAGATACGCAGTATTTT	CASSVGGGTDTQYF
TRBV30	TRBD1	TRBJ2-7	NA	TGTGCCTGGAAGGGCAGGGGGCCCGCCTACGAGCAGTACTTC	CAWKGRGPAYEQYF
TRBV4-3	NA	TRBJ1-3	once	TGCGCCAGCAGCTCCCGGCCGTTCCAGGGGCCTGGAAACACCATATATTTT	CASSSRPFQGPGNTIYF
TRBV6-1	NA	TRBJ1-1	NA	TGTGCTTTCACAGTGAACACTGAAGCTTTCTTT	CAFTVNTEAFF
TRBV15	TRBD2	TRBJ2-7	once	TGTGCCACCAGCAGAGTGTCTCGGGCTAGCGGGAGTTCCCTACGCTACGAGCAGTACTTC	CATSRVSRASGSSLRYEQYF
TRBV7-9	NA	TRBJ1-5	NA	TGTGCCAGCAGCTTAGACGGGGGGATGCAGCCCCAGCATTTT	CASSLDGGMQPQHF
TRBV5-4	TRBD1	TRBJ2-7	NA	TGTGCCAGCAGCCGTTTTATACCGGGACAGGGTGCCCACGAGCAGTACTTC	CASSRFIPGQGAHEQYF
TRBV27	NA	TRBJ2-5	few	TGTGCCAGCAGTTTAGGTCTCCATGGGGCAGGGGAGGGCCAAGAGACCCAGTACTTC	CASSLGLHGAGEGQETQYF
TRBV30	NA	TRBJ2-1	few	TGTGCCTGGAGTGTACCAATCCCTGACAGGTACAATGAGCAGTTCTTC	CAWSVPIPDRYNEQFF
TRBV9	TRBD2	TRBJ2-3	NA	TGTGCCAGCAGCGACCTAGCGGGAGGGAATTATACGCAGTATTTT	CASSDLAGGNYTQYF
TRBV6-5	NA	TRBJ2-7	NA	TGTGCCAGCAGGGCTAGTCCCTTCTTCGAGCAGTACTTC	CASRASPFFEQYF
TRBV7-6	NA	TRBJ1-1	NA	TGTGCCAGCAGCTTAGATGTGGGGCGCCTTCCCCAGGCTGAAGCTTTCTTT	CASSLDVGRLPQAEAFF
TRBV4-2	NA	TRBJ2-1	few	TGTGCCAGCAGCCGCCCCGAGGGTCCCAATGAGCAGTTCTTC	CASSRPEGPNEQFF
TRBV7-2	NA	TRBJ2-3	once	TGTGCCAGCAGCGAGACGGCAGGAACAGATACGCAGTATTTT	CASSETAGTDTQYF
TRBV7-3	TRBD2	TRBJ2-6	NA	TGTGCCAGCAGCGCCGGGACTAGCGGGATCAACTCTGGGGCCAACGTCCTGACTTTC	CASSAGTSGINSGANVLTF
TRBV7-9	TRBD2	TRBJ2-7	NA	TGTGCCAGCAGCTTTTGGGGGGGGGAGGGTCCTGGGGACGAGCAGTACTTC	CASSFWGGEGPGDEQYF
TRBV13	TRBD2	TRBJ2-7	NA	TGTGCCAGCAACCGGATCCGTAGGACTAGCGGGAGGGCCAGGTACGAGCAGTACTTC	CASNRIRRTSGRARYEQYF
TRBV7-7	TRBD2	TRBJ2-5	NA	TGTGCCAGCAGCCCGGGACTAGCGGGAATGGAAGAGACCCAGTACTTC	CASSPGLAGMEETQYF
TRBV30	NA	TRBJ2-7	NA	TGTGCCTGGAGCCCTTTAGCCGCATACGAGCAGTACTTC	CAWSPLAAYEQYF
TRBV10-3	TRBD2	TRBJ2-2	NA	TGTGCCATCATGCTGGGACTAGCGGGAGATACCGGGGAGCTGTTTTTT	CAIMLGLAGDTGELFF
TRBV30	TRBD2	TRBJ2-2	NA	TGTGCCTGGAGGGAGCGGGAGGAGAACACCGGGGAGCTGTTTTTT	CAWREREENTGELFF
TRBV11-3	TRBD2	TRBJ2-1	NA	TGTGCCAGCAGCTCCCCGGGACTAGCGGGTCCCAGGAATGAGCAGTTCTTC	CASSSPGLAGPRNEQFF
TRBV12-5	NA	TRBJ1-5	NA	TGTGCTAGTGGGAGATGGGGGGGGCAGGGGCATCAGCCCCAGCATTTT	CASGRWGGQGHQPQHF
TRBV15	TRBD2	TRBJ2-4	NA	TGTGCCACCAGCCTACTAGCGGACTTTACACTAGCCAAAAACATTCAGTACTTC	CATSLLADFTLAKNIQYF
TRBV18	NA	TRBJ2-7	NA	TGTGCCAGCTCACTCGCAACGGGACTGCTTCTCCACGAGCAGTACTTC	CASSLATGLLLHEQYF
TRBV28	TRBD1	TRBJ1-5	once	TGTGCCAGCAGTCCCGGGACAGGGGCCCAGCGGAATCAGCCCCAGCATTTT	CASSPGTGAQRNQPQHF
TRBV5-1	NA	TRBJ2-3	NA	TGCGCCAGCAGCTTTGGAGCGGAGGCAGATACGCAGTATTTT	CASSFGAEADTQYF
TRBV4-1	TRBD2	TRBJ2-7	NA	TGCGCCAGCAGCCAAGAGGTTGGGACTAGCGGGAGGGCCGCCTACGAGCAGTACTTC	CASSQEVGTSGRAAYEQYF